This T cell receptor beta chain was identified during a study of OX40 agonist ivuxolimab in advanced cancers. Study-level background: Three partial responders included one hepatocellular carcinoma patient and two cutaneous melanoma patients.

This CDR3 region has 15 residues. Trimming shortened V by 4 bases and J by 4 bases, and 18 bases separated the two germline ends. The germline V gene has CDR1 SGHNT and CDR2 YYREEE (reference sequence). Comment on this clone: The target antigen is unknown.

Baseline, cycle 4 day 1, and cycle 7 day 1 were the blood sampling points. Method: immunoSEQ multiplex PCR; TCRdb's copy keeps in-frame clones and lacks some. The profile covers 60,000 to 65,000 clones, with about 90% appearing a single time and about 1.8% taken by the ten largest. Study-wide results and caveats: Mean expanded clone counts were higher in CD8+ than CD4+ T cells.

Source: CD4+ or CD8+ T cells sorted from blood, taken in a trial of the OX40 agonist ivuxolimab. The V and J genes are TRBV5-4 and TRBJ2-7; possible D gene TRBD2, 8 bases. This TCR was recovered from an adult with an advanced solid tumor such as melanoma, head and neck, liver or kidney cancer. CDR3 DNA: TGTGCCAGCAGCGCGGCGGGGGGACAGATATACGAGCAGTACTTC. This translates into CASSAAGGQIYEQYF.